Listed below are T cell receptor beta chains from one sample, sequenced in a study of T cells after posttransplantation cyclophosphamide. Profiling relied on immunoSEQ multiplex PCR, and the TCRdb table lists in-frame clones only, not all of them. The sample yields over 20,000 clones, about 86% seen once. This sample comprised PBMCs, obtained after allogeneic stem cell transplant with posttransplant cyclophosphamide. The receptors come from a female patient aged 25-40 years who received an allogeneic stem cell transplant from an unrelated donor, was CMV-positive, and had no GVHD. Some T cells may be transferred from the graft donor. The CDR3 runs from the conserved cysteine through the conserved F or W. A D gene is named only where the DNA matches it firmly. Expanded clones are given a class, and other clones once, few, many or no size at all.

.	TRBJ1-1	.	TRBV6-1	CASGPLGGSAEAFF	TGTGCCAGCGGACCATTGGGTGGGAGTGCTGAAGCTTTCTTT
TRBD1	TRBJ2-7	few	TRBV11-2	CASSFGTGVYEQYF	TGTGCCAGCAGCTTTGGGACAGGGGTCTACGAGCAGTACTTC
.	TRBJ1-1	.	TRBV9	CASSVSQNTEAFF	TGTGCCAGCAGCGTATCACAGAACACTGAAGCTTTCTTT
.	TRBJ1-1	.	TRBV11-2	CASSAPTRRAEAFF	TGTGCCAGCAGCGCTCCTACCCGGAGGGCTGAAGCTTTCTTT
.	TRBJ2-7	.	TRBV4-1	CASSQGGINYEQYF	TGCGCCAGCAGCCAAGGAGGTATCAACTACGAGCAGTACTTC
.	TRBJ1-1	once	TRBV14	CASSPALGHVNTEAFF	TGTGCCAGCAGCCCCGCCCTGGGACACGTGAACACTGAAGCTTTCTTT
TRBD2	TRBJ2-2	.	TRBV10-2	CASSDPFGTSGGPSTGELFF	TGCGCCAGCAGTGATCCTTTTGGGACTAGCGGGGGGCCCAGCACCGGGGAGCTGTTTTTT
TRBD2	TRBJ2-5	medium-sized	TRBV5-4	CASSLWGGLETQYF	TGTGCCAGCAGCTTGTGGGGAGGGCTTGAGACCCAGTACTTC
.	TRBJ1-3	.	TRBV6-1	CASSPGRSSGNTIYF	TGTGCCAGCAGCCCGGGGAGGAGCTCTGGAAACACCATATATTTT
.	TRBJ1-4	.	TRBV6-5	CASSQRQARGEKLFF	TGTGCCAGCAGTCAGAGACAGGCTCGGGGCGAAAAACTGTTTTTT
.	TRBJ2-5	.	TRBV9	CASALSEGFGETQYF	TGTGCCAGCGCACTTTCGGAGGGGTTTGGGGAGACCCAGTACTTC
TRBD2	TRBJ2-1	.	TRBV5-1	CASSFTGTSGGYNEQFF	TGCGCCAGCAGCTTTACCGGGACTAGCGGGGGGTACAATGAGCAGTTCTTC
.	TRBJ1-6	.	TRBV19	CASSIGGNNSPLHF	TGTGCCAGTAGTATTGGGGGCAATAATTCACCCCTCCACTTT
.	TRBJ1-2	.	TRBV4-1	CASSQDRPRLGGARGYTF	TGCGCCAGCAGCCAAGATCGCCCCCGCCTCGGGGGGGCGCGGGGCTACACCTTC
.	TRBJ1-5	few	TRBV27	CASSPGLGSNQPQHF	TGTGCCAGCAGTCCGGGACTCGGAAGCAATCAGCCCCAGCATTTT
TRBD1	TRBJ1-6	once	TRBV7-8	CASSLSTGIHNSPLHF	TGTGCCAGCAGCTTATCGACAGGGATCCATAATTCACCCCTCCACTTT
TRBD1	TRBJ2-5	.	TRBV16	CASSQSYDRGRETQYF	TGTGCCAGCAGCCAATCGTACGACAGGGGCCGGGAGACCCAGTACTTC
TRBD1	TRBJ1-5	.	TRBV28	CASSIKLGQGYLQPQHF	TGTGCCAGCAGTATCAAACTGGGACAGGGTTATCTTCAGCCCCAGCATTTT
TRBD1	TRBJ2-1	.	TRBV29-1	CSVTHRGQLEDEQFF	TGCAGCGTCACACACAGGGGGCAGCTGGAGGATGAGCAGTTCTTC
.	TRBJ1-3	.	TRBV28	CASSQIRQAYSGNTIYF	TGTGCCAGCAGCCAGATAAGACAGGCTTACTCTGGAAACACCATATATTTT
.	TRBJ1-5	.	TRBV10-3	CAISESGDRLNQPQHF	TGTGCCATCAGTGAGTCGGGAGACAGGCTCAATCAGCCCCAGCATTTT
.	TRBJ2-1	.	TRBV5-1	CASSLILGGVYNEQFF	TGCGCCAGCAGCTTGATATTGGGCGGGGTATACAATGAGCAGTTCTTC
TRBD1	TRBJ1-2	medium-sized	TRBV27	CASSGQGARGYTF	TGTGCCAGCAGTGGACAGGGGGCACGCGGCTACACCTTC
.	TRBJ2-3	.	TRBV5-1	CASSSINNYEDTQYF	TGCGCCAGCAGCTCGATAAATAACTACGAGGATACGCAGTATTTT
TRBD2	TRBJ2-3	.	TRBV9	CASSVARAGGLDTQYF	TGTGCCAGCAGCGTAGCTCGGGCGGGGGGGCTGGATACGCAGTATTTT
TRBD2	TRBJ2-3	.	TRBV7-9	CASGRGGLASTDTQYF	TGTGCCAGCGGTCGAGGCGGACTAGCAAGCACAGATACGCAGTATTTT
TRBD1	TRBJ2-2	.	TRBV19	CASRTDRASGELFF	TGTGCCAGTAGAACCGACAGGGCCTCGGGGGAGCTGTTTTTT
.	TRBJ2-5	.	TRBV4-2	CASSPSGEQETQYF	TGTGCCAGCAGCCCCTCCGGGGAGCAAGAGACCCAGTACTTC
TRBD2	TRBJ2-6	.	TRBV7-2	CASSFFGLAGASGANVLTF	TGTGCCAGCAGCTTTTTTGGACTAGCAGGGGCCTCTGGGGCCAACGTCCTGACTTTC
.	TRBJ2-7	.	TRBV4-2	CASSQLSNRGGYEQYF	TGTGCCAGCAGCCAACTCTCCAACAGGGGAGGCTACGAGCAGTACTTC
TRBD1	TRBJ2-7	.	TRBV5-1	CASSDRDRGAYEQYF	TGCGCCAGCAGCGACCGGGACAGGGGGGCCTACGAGCAGTACTTC
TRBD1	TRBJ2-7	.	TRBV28	CASRTGTGSYEQYF	TGTGCCAGCAGGACCGGGACAGGATCCTACGAGCAGTACTTC
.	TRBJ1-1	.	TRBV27	CASRVGAGNTEAFF	TGTGCCAGCAGGGTGGGGGCGGGGAACACTGAAGCTTTCTTT
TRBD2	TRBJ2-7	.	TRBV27	CASRPGGLAGGHEQYF	TGTGCCAGCAGGCCCGGGGGACTAGCGGGGGGCCACGAGCAGTACTTC
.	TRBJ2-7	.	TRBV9	CASSVKEGGDEQYF	TGTGCCAGCAGCGTAAAAGAGGGCGGGGACGAGCAGTACTTC
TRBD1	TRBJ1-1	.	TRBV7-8	CASSLTAGGLNTEAFF	TGTGCCAGCAGCCTGACCGCAGGGGGCTTGAACACTGAAGCTTTCTTT
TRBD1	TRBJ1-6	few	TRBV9	CASSVGGGLSPLHF	TGTGCCAGCAGCGTAGGAGGGGGCCTTTCACCCCTCCACTTT
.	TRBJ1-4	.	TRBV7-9	CASSYTLRQTINEKLFF	TGTGCCAGCAGCTACACCCTCAGACAGACCATTAATGAAAAACTGTTTTTT
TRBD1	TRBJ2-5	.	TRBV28	CASSPDRVGVLETQYF	TGTGCCAGCAGTCCGGACAGGGTAGGAGTTCTCGAGACCCAGTACTTC
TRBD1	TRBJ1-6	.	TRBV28	CASSAYGTGNSPLHF	TGTGCCAGCAGTGCTTATGGGACAGGGAATTCACCCCTCCACTTT
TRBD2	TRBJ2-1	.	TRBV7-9	CASSPRLEAGANEQFF	TGTGCCAGCAGCCCCCGACTTGAAGCGGGGGCCAATGAGCAGTTCTTC
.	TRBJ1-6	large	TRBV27	CASTTGRSPLHF	TGTGCCAGCACAACAGGGCGTTCACCCCTCCACTTT
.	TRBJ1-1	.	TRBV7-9	CASSPNMNTEAFF	TGTGCCAGCAGCCCGAACATGAACACTGAAGCTTTCTTT
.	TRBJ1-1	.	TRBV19	CASSIGWTQGTAFF	TGTGCCAGTAGTATAGGTTGGACGCAGGGGACAGCTTTCTTT
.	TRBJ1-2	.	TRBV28	CASSVGSYGYTF	TGTGCCAGCAGTGTGGGGAGTTATGGCTACACCTTC
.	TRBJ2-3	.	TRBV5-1	CASSPGTSTDTQYF	TGCGCCAGCAGCCCCGGGACTTCCACAGATACGCAGTATTTT
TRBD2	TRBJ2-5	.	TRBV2	CASSLGLAKETQYF	TGTGCCAGCAGTCTAGGACTAGCAAAAGAGACCCAGTACTTC
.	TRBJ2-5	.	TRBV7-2	CATRLAETQYF	TGTGCCACCCGTCTAGCAGAGACCCAGTACTTC
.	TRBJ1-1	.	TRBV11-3	CASSSSTGWENTEAFF	TGTGCCAGCAGCTCTTCGACAGGTTGGGAGAACACTGAAGCTTTCTTT
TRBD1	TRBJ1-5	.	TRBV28	CASSVLDREDQPQHF	TGTGCCAGCAGTGTTTTGGACAGGGAAGATCAGCCCCAGCATTTT
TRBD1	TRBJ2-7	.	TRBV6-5	CASSAGGTEQYF	TGTGCCAGCAGTGCAGGGGGCACCGAGCAGTACTTC
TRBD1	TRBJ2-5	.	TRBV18	CASSPLGQGPPQETQYF	TGTGCCAGCTCACCATTGGGACAGGGGCCCCCCCAAGAGACCCAGTACTTC